In this sample, the clone carrying this T cell receptor (beta chain) turned up once. Antigen unknown. The data are from a study of response to subunit inactivated influenza vaccine. Germline CDR1 reads LNHDA; CDR2 reads SQIVND (reference sequence). V lost 9 bases and J lost 5; bases outside the gene matches: 12. The CDR3 is 15 amino acids. Points from the study as a whole: Authors suggested seasonal influenza vaccinations each recruit few new T cells.

TCRdb used MiXCR to reprocess the RT-PCR reads, holding one entry per CDR3 protein. This sample has 650,000 to 800,000 distinct CDR3 sequences, with approximately 17% found just once. This specimen was PBMCs from blood, taken 5 days after vaccination. The J gene is TRBJ2-7, the V gene TRBV19; TRBD2 agrees at 11 bases. The TCR sequence derives from a man in his fifties who received an inactivated influenza vaccine. The CDR3 nucleotides read TGTGCCAGCCAGGGACTAGCGGTTTCATCGGACGAGCAGTACTTC. Protein sequence: CASQGLAVSSDEQYF.